The rows below give T cell receptor beta chains drawn from one sample of a study of yellow fever vaccine responses in identical twins. TCRdb reprocessed the RT-PCR reads with MiXCR, giving one entry per CDR3 protein. The top ten hold about 0.65% of the sample, which has 15,000 or so distinct CDR3 sequences, around 84% seen once. Material: T cells from blood (PBMCs), unsorted or a sorted subset (not recorded which), obtained before or after yellow fever vaccination (not recorded which). The receptor source for this set is a woman aged 18-35 years who received the yellow fever vaccine. Each CDR3 is given with its conserved first and last residue. A D gene is named only where the DNA matches it firmly. The size field is filled for only some rows; it gives once, few, many or a size class.

V	size	J	D	CDR3	DNA
TRBV2	-	TRBJ1-2	-	CASSPDIANYVYTF	TGTGCCAGCAGTCCTGACATAGCTAACTATGTCTACACCTTC
TRBV7-9	-	TRBJ1-1	TRBD1	CASSFVGDSPGAFF	TGTGCCAGCAGCTTCGTCGGGGACAGTCCAGGAGCTTTCTTT
TRBV21-1	few	TRBJ2-5	-	CASSSSRGKTQYF	TGTGCCAGCAGCAGCTCCAGGGGAAAGACCCAGTACTTC
TRBV12-3/TRBV12-4	-	TRBJ1-5	-	CASSLADWGQPQHF	TGTGCCAGCAGTTTAGCGGATTGGGGTCAGCCCCAGCATTTT
TRBV4-2	-	TRBJ2-3	-	CASSQSWGSTDTQYF	TGTGCCAGCAGCCAATCGTGGGGGAGCACAGATACGCAGTATTTT
TRBV5-1	-	TRBJ2-5	-	CASSSRFQETQYF	TGCGCCAGCAGCTCCCGATTCCAAGAGACCCAGTACTTC
TRBV6-1	-	TRBJ1-1	-	CASSPITRGAEAFF	TGTGCCAGCAGCCCCATCACGAGGGGCGCTGAAGCTTTCTTT
TRBV6-1	-	TRBJ1-5	TRBD1	CASSQKQGQRAHF	TGTGCCAGCAGTCAGAAACAGGGACAGAGGGCACATTTT
TRBV24-1	-	TRBJ2-7	-	CATSASVSYEQYF	TGTGCCACCAGTGCTTCGGTCTCCTACGAGCAGTACTTC
TRBV18	-	TRBJ2-3	-	CASSPTSVSTDTQYF	TGTGCCAGCTCACCAACAAGTGTTAGCACAGATACGCAGTATTTT
TRBV7-6	-	TRBJ2-1	TRBD2	CASSPRRAGGGEQFF	TGTGCCAGCAGCCCTCGTCGGGCGGGAGGGGGTGAGCAGTTCTTC
TRBV28	-	TRBJ1-5	-	CASSFPSQPQHF	TGTGCCAGCAGTTTCCCCAGTCAGCCCCAGCATTTT
TRBV4-2	-	TRBJ1-6	-	CASSHGGGRGSPLHF	TGTGCCAGCAGCCACGGGGGTGGACGGGGTTCACCCCTCCACTTT
TRBV29-1	-	TRBJ1-3	-	CSVDRRSGNTIYF	TGCAGCGTTGATAGACGCTCTGGAAACACCATATATTTT
TRBV11-3	few	TRBJ2-3	-	CASSLGGGRADTQYF	TGTGCCAGCAGCTTAGGGGGGGGGCGGGCAGATACGCAGTATTTT
TRBV4-2	-	TRBJ2-5	-	CASSQHQLRDSEETQYF	TGTGCCAGCAGCCAACACCAACTCCGGGACTCAGAAGAGACCCAGTACTTC
TRBV4-1	once	TRBJ2-4	-	CASSQQNRVNIQYF	TGCGCCAGCAGCCAACAAAACAGGGTAAACATTCAGTACTTC
TRBV23-1	-	TRBJ2-1	-	CASSQQLHRGNEQFF	TGCGCCAGCAGTCAACAGCTCCATCGGGGCAATGAGCAGTTCTTC
TRBV20-1	-	TRBJ1-1	-	CSASYPTGTEAFF	TGCAGTGCTAGTTACCCGACGGGCACTGAAGCTTTCTTT
TRBV6-1	-	TRBJ1-4	-	CASTPGPRSGEKLFF	TGTGCCAGCACCCCGGGACCCCGGAGCGGTGAAAAACTGTTTTTT
TRBV7-9	-	TRBJ1-2	-	CASSLSGDDYGYTF	TGTGCCAGCAGCTTAAGCGGAGATGACTATGGCTACACCTTC
TRBV28	-	TRBJ2-7	TRBD2	CASTGTSLYEQYF	TGTGCCAGTACGGGGACTAGTCTCTACGAGCAGTACTTC
TRBV11-3	-	TRBJ1-3	-	CASSPYQGSGLENTIYF	TGTGCCAGCAGCCCCTACCAAGGTTCGGGGTTGGAAAACACCATATATTTT
TRBV19	-	TRBJ2-2	-	CASKLNTGELFF	TGTGCCAGCAAGCTGAACACCGGGGAGCTGTTTTTT
TRBV27	-	TRBJ2-7	-	CASSFSDREGVEQYF	TGTGCCAGCAGTTTCTCGGACAGGGAGGGTGTCGAGCAGTACTTC
TRBV3-1	-	TRBJ2-5	TRBD1	CASSAGTGTRGETQYF	TGTGCCAGCAGTGCCGGGACAGGGACCCGAGGGGAGACCCAGTACTTC
TRBV13	-	TRBJ1-5	-	CASRVREDQPQHF	TGTGCCAGCAGGGTCAGGGAAGATCAGCCCCAGCATTTT
TRBV18	-	TRBJ2-5	-	CASSPMVQETQYF	TGTGCCAGCTCACCAATGGTTCAAGAGACCCAGTACTTC
TRBV7-6	-	TRBJ2-5	TRBD1	CASSLRTGGSGETQYF	TGTGCCAGCAGCTTACGGACAGGGGGTAGTGGGGAGACCCAGTACTTC
TRBV5-5	-	TRBJ1-2	TRBD1	CASSPGGSNYGYTF	TGTGCCAGCAGCCCAGGGGGATCCAACTATGGCTACACCTTC
TRBV13	-	TRBJ2-1	-	CASIRTAGEQFF	TGTGCCAGCATCCGAACTGCCGGTGAGCAGTTCTTC
TRBV29-1	once	TRBJ2-7	-	CSVDGYGYEHYF	TGCAGCGTTGATGGATACGGCTACGAGCATTACTTC
TRBV2	-	TRBJ2-7	TRBD2	CTSSDATSRSEQYF	TGTACCAGCAGTGACGCGACTAGCCGCTCCGAGCAGTACTTC
TRBV2	-	TRBJ2-3	TRBD2	CASEGLAGANRDTQYF	TGTGCCAGTGAGGGGCTAGCGGGAGCCAACAGGGATACGCAGTATTTT
TRBV3-1	-	TRBJ1-3	-	CASRRDSGNTIYF	TGTGCCAGCCGGCGAGACTCTGGAAACACCATATATTTT
TRBV9	-	TRBJ2-3	-	CASSVSDTDTQYF	TGTGCCAGCAGCGTTTCAGACACAGATACGCAGTATTTT
TRBV5-1	-	TRBJ2-3	-	CASRKGLPGTSTDTQYF	TGCGCCAGCAGGAAGGGGTTACCGGGGACTAGCACAGATACGCAGTATTTT
TRBV7-9	-	TRBJ2-3	-	CASSPQVADTQYF	TGTGCCAGCAGCCCCCAAGTGGCAGATACGCAGTATTTT
TRBV28	-	TRBJ1-5	-	CASSLNRILSNQPQHF	TGTGCCAGCAGTTTAAATAGAATCCTTAGCAATCAGCCCCAGCATTTT
TRBV18	-	TRBJ2-3	-	CASSRDIADTQYF	TGTGCCAGCTCACGGGACATAGCAGATACGCAGTATTTT
TRBV23-1	-	TRBJ1-2	TRBD1	CASSQDRGISNYGYTF	TGCGCCAGCAGTCAAGACAGGGGAATTTCAAACTATGGCTACACCTTC
TRBV24-1	-	TRBJ1-5	TRBD1	CATSDPSTGANQPQHF	TGTGCCACCAGTGATCCGTCGACAGGGGCCAATCAGCCCCAGCATTTT
TRBV9	-	TRBJ2-7	TRBD1	CASNVSRDRGIYEQYF	TGTGCCAGCAACGTGAGCCGGGACAGGGGGATCTACGAGCAGTACTTC
TRBV3-1	-	TRBJ1-2	TRBD1	CASSPGQGLANYGYTF	TGTGCCAGCAGCCCCGGACAGGGTTTAGCTAACTATGGCTACACCTTC
TRBV2	few	TRBJ2-1	-	CASSGDNEQFF	TGTGCCAGCAGTGGGGACAATGAGCAGTTCTTC
TRBV2	-	TRBJ2-4	-	CASRIDSLAKNIQYF	TGTGCCAGCAGAATCGACAGCCTAGCCAAAAACATTCAGTACTTC
TRBV6-2/TRBV6-3	-	TRBJ2-6	-	CASSYSGTGANVLTF	TGTGCCAGCAGTTACTCCGGGACTGGGGCCAACGTCCTGACTTTC
TRBV5-1	-	TRBJ2-7	-	CASSLAVSYEQYF	TGCGCCAGCAGCTTAGCAGTATCCTACGAGCAGTACTTC
TRBV6-5	-	TRBJ1-5	-	CASSTRQAHQPQHF	TGTGCCAGCAGTACTCGTCAGGCCCATCAGCCCCAGCATTTT